Each of the 9 T cell receptor beta chains below was sequenced from the same sample in a study of pediatric ulcerative colitis (dated 2019 in TCRdb). The protocol used for the library was the immunoSEQ multiplex PCR assay. TCRdb mirrors the immuneACCESS table, restricted to in-frame sequences. Some clones are absent from its copies; in checked studies, under half trace to an unresolved V gene, and the reason for the others is unknown. The sample yields several thousand clones; roughly nine tenths were counted once. Around 1.1% of the sample is held by the ten biggest clonotypes. Sequencing was performed on blood. These receptors were taken from a boy between 10 and 17 years old who was a control in a study of pediatric ulcerative colitis.

This sequence joins TRBV5-6 and TRBJ1-3, with D maybe TRBD1 (5 bases). Germline CDR1 is SGHDT and CDR2 is YYEEEE. This CDR3 spans 14 amino acids. Deletions cut 5 bases from V and 4 bases from J, with 13 bases between. CDR3 region: CASSMGTSGNTIYF. The CDR3 DNA follows: TGTGCCAGCAGTATGGGGACCTCAGGAAACACCATATATTTT.

The chain recombines TRBV6-6 with TRBJ2-2; 12 bases fit TRBD2. The CDR3 is 16 residues long. Germline V gene data show CDR1 as MNHNY and CDR2 as SVGAGI (reference sequence). Trimming took 2 bases from V and 6 from J; bases not matched to a gene: 4. CDR3 amino acids: CASSYPLAGGPGELFF. The DNA of the CDR3 is TGTGCCAGCAGTTACCCACTAGCGGGAGGCCCCGGGGAGCTGTTTTTT.

The rearrangement uses TRBV2 and TRBJ1-2; D uncertain. Germline lookup yields CDR1 SNHLY and CDR2 FYNNEI. The CDR3 has 15 residues. Trimming stripped 6 bases from V and 7 bases from J, with 21 bases between. The CDR3 reads CASRAPGGASRGYTF. The CDR3 coding sequence is TGTGCCAGCAGAGCCCCGGGAGGAGCGAGTCGTGGCTACACCTTC. Complete variable domain (other parts from reference TRBV2 and TRBJ1-2): EPEVTQTPSHQVTQMGQEVILRCVPISNHLYFYWYRQILGQKVEFLVSFYNNEISEKSEIFDDQFSVERPDGSNFTLKIRSTKLEDSAMYFCASRAPGGASRGYTFGSGTRLTVV.

The chain couples TRBV13 to TRBJ2-1, with 10 bases aligning to TRBD2. Germline trimming cut 5 bases from V and 1 base from J; bases unmatched to any gene: 14. Germline V gene data show CDR1 as PRHDT and CDR2 as FYEKMQ (reference sequence). CDR3 length: 19 amino acids. The CDR3 spells CASSRPATSGFSSYNEQFF. CDR3 in DNA: TGTGCCAGCAGCCGACCAGCGACTAGCGGGTTTAGTTCCTACAATGAGCAGTTCTTC.

This clone came up once. The V call is TRBV7-3, the J call TRBJ2-3; 9 nucleotides agree with TRBD2. J gave up 3 bases and V 5 bases, and 9 bases lay outside the gene matches. This CDR3 is built from 16 residues. Germline values: CDR1 SGHTA, CDR2 FQGTGA. The CDR3 loop is CASSLARLAGTDTQYF. CDR3 nucleotides: TGTGCCAGCAGCCTGGCGAGGCTAGCGGGGACAGATACGCAGTATTTT.

This clone appeared once. The J gene is TRBJ1-1, the V gene TRBV27; possible D gene TRBD1, 5 bases. Germline CDR1 is MNHEY and CDR2 is SMNVEV (reference sequence). There are 13 residues in the CDR3. V shed 2 bases and J shed 1 base, with 5 bases lying between them. The CDR3 sequence: CASSLQGNTEAFF. The CDR3 DNA is TGTGCCAGCAGTTTACAGGGGAACACTGAAGCTTTCTTT.

This clone was seen only once. V usage is TRBV10-3 and J usage is TRBJ2-5, with 12 bases identical to TRBD1. Germline V gene lookup returns CDR1 ENHRY and CDR2 SYGVKD. J lost 5 bases, V lost 7 bases, and 8 bases had no gene match. The CDR3 runs 15 residues. The CDR3 sequence: CAINPGQGARETQYF. The CDR3 nucleotides are TGTGCCATCAACCCGGGACAGGGGGCACGGGAGACCCAGTACTTC.

V is TRBV9 and J is TRBJ2-7, with 9 bases that match TRBD1. The CDR3 has 14 amino acids. Germline values: CDR1 SGDLS, CDR2 YYNGEE. Losses at the gene ends were 4 bases for V and 3 bases for J; bases not matched to a gene: 5. The CDR3, as DNA: TGTGCCAGCAGCCCTTTGGGACAGGGCTACGAGCAGTACTTC. Translating gives CASSPLGQGYEQYF. Full variable domain (outside the CDR3, taken from reference TRBV9 and TRBJ2-7): DSGVTQTPKHLITATGQRVTLRCSPRSGDLSVYWYQQSLDQGLQFLIQYYNGEERAKGNILERFSAQQFPDLHSELNLSSLELGDSALYFCASSPLGQGYEQYFGPGTRLTVT.

The rearrangement links TRBV6-4 to TRBJ2-2; no definite D call. Trimming stripped 2 bases from V and 5 bases from J, with 0 bases between. Germline CDR1 and CDR2: MRHNA and SNTAGT. The CDR3 is 11 residues long. CDR3 sequence reads: CASSDTGELFF. The CDR3 bases are TGTGCCAGCAGTGACACCGGGGAGCTGTTTTTT.